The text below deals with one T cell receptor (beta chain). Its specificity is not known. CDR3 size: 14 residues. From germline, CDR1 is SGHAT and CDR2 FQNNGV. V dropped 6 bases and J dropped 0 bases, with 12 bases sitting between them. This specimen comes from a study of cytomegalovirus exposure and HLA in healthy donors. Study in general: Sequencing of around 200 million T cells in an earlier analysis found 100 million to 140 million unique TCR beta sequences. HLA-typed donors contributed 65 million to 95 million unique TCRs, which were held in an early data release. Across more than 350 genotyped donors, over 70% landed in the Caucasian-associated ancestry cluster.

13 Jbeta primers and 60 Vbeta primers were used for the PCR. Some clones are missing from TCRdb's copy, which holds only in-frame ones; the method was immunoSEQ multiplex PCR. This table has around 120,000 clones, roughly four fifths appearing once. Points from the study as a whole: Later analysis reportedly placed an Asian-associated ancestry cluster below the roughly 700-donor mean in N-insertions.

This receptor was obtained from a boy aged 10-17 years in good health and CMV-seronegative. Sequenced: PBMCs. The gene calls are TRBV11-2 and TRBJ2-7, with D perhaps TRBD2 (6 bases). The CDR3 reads CASSTSPSSYEQYF. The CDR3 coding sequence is TGTGCCAGCAGTACTAGCCCGAGCTCCTACGAGCAGTACTTC.